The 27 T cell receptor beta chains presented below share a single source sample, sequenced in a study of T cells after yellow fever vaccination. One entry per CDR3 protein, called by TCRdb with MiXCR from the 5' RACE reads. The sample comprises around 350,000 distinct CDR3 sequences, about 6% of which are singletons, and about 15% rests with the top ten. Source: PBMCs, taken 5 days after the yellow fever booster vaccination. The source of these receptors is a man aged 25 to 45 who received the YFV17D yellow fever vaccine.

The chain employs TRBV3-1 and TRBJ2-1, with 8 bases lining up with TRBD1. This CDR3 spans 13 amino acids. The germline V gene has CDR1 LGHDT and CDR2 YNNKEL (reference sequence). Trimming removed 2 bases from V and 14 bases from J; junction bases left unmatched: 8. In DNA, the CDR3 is TGTGCCAGCAGCCAATTTTCCGGACAGGGAAAGTTCTTC. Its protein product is CASSQFSGQGKFF.

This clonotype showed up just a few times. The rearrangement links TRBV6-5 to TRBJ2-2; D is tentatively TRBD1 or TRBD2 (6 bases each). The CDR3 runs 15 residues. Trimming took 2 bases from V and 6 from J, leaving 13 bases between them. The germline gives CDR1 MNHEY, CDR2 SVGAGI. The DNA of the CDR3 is TGTGCCAGCAGTTACGGGGGGACAATGTCCGGGGAGCTGTTTTTT. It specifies CASSYGGTMSGELFF.

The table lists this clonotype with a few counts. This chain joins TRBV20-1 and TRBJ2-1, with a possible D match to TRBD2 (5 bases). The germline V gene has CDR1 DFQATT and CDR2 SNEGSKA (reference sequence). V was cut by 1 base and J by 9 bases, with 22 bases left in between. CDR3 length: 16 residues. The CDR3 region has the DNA TGCAGTGCTAGAGGACCTTCGGACCCCCGGGCGGGTGAGCAGTTCTTC. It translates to CSARGPSDPRAGEQFF.

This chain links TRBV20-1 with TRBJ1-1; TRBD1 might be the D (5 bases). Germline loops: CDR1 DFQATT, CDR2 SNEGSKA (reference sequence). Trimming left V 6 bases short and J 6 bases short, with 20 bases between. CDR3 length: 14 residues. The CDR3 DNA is TGCAGTGCCTCACCGGGGGGTCCGCTGCCTGAAGCTTTCTTT. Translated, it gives CSASPGGPLPEAFF.

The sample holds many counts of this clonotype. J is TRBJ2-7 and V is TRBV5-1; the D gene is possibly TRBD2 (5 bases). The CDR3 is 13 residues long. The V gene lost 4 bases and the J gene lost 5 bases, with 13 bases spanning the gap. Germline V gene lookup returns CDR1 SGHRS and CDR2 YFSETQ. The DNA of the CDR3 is TGCGCCAGCAGCCCCTGGACCGGGAACGAGCAGTACTTC. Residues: CASSPWTGNEQYF.

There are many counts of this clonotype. The DNA of the CDR3 is TGTGCCAGCAGCAAATCCCCAATCGGCGGGAGGGCCCCCGAACACCACCATTACGAGCAGTACTTC. Its translation: CASSKSPIGGRAPEHHHYEQYF. V and J are TRBV21-1 and TRBJ2-7; the table assigns TRBD2, which was not confirmed against the DNA. TRBV21-1 is listed as a pseudogene. The CDR3 has 22 residues.

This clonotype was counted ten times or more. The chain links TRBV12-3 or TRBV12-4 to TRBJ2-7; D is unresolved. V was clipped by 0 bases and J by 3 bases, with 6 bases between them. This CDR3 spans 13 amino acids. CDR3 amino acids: CASSLASIYEQYF. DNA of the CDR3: TGTGCCAGCAGTTTAGCCTCCATCTACGAGCAGTACTTC.

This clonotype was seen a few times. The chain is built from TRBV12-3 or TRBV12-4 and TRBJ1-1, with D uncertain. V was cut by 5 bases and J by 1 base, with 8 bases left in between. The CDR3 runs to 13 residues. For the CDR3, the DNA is TGTGCCAGCAGTCCCCTGGCGAACACTGAAGCTTTCTTT. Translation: CASSPLANTEAFF.

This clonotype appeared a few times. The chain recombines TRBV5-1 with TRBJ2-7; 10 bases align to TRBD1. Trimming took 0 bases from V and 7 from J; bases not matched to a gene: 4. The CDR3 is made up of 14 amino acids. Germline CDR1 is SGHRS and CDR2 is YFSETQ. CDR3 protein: CASSLGQGAAEQYF. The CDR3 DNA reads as TGCGCCAGCAGCTTGGGACAGGGGGCTGCTGAGCAGTACTTC.

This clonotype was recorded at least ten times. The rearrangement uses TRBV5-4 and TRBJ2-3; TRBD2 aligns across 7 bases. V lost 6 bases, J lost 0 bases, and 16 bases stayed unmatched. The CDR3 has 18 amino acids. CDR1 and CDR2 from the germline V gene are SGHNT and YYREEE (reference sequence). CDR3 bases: TGTGCCAGCACTCCCTCGAGGGGCGGGAGCCTGAGCACAGATACGCAGTATTTT. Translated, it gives CASTPSRGGSLSTDTQYF.

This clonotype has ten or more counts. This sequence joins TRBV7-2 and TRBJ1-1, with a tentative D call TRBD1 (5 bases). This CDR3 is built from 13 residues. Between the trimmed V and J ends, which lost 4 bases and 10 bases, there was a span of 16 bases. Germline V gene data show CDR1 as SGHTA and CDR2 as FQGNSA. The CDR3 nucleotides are TGTGCCAGCAGCTACGACGGAGGGACGGGAGCTTTCTTT. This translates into CASSYDGGTGAFF.

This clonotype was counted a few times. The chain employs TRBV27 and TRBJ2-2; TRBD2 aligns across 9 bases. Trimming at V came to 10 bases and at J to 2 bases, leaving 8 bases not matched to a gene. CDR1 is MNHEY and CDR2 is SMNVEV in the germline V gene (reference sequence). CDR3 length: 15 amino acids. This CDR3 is CATLGLAENTGELFF. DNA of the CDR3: TGTGCCACCCTGGGACTAGCCGAAAACACCGGGGAGCTGTTTTTT.

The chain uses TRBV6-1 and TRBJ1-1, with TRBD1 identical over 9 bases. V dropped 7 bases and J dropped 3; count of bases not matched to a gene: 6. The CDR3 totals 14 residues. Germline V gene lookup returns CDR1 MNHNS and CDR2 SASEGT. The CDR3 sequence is CASKVDRGYTEAFF. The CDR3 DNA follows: TGTGCCAGCAAGGTTGACAGGGGGTACACTGAAGCTTTCTTT.

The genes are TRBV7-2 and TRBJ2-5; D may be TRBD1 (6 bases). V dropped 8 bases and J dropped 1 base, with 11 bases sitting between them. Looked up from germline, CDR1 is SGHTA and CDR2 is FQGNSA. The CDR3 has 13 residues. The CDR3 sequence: CASHTGLQETQYF. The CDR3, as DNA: TGTGCCAGCCACACAGGGCTCCAAGAGACCCAGTACTTC.

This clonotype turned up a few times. CDR3 nucleotides: TGTGCCAGCAGTTTGGGTGAGGCTAACACTGAAGCTTTCTTT. Its translation is CASSLGEANTEAFF. The chain recombines TRBV12-3 or TRBV12-4 with TRBJ1-1; D uncertain. This CDR3 is 14 amino acids long. V dropped 3 bases and J dropped 2 bases, with 10 bases sitting between them.

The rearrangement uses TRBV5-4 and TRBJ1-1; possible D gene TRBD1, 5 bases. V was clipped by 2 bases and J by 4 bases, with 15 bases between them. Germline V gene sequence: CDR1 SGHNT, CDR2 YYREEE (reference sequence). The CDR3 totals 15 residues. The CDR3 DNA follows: TGTGCCAGCAGCTTCAATGGTCTGGGGGGCACTGAAGCTTTCTTT. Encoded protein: CASSFNGLGGTEAFF.

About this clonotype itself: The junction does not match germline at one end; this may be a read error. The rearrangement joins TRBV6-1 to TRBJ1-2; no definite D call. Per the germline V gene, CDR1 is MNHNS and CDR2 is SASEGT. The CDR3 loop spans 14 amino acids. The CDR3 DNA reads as TGTGCCAGCAGGGCCTGGGGTACGGGCTATGGCTGCACCTTC. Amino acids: CASRAWGTGYGCTF.

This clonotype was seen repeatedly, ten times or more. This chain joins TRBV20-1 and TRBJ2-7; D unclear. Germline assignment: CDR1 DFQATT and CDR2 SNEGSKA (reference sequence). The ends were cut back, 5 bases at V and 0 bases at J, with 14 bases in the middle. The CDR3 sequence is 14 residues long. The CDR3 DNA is TGCAGTGCTCGGCAGAGTGGTAGCTCCTACGAGCAGTACTTC. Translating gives CSARQSGSSYEQYF.

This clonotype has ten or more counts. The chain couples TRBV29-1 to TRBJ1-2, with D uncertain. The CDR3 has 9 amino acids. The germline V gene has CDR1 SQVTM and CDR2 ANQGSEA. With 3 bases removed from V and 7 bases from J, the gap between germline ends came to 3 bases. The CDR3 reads CSVDLGYTF. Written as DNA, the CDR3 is TGCAGCGTTGACCTTGGCTACACCTTC.

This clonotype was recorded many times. This chain's CDR3 is CASSQAGTGGEQYF. The DNA of the CDR3 is TGTGCCAGCAGCCAAGCTGGGACCGGGGGAGAGCAGTACTTC. This chain joins TRBV3-1 and TRBJ2-7, with TRBD2 as a possible D gene (6 bases). Germline lookup yields CDR1 LGHDT and CDR2 YNNKEL (reference sequence). The V end lost 1 base, the J end lost 7 bases, and 14 bases lay between the germline ends. The CDR3 loop spans 14 amino acids.

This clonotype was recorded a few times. DNA for the CDR3: TGTGCCAGCAGCTTAGCGCAGGGGGCGTTAAACTACGAGCAGTACTTC. Translating gives CASSLAQGALNYEQYF. The rearrangement joins TRBV7-2 to TRBJ2-7, with 8 nucleotides matching TRBD1. V lost 0 bases and J lost 3; bases outside the gene matches: 7. Germline V gene sequence: CDR1 SGHTA, CDR2 FQGNSA. CDR3 length: 16 residues. The full variable domain, rest sourced from reference TRBV7-2 and TRBJ2-7, is GAGVSQSPSNKVTEKGKDVELRCDPISGHTALYWYRQSLGQGLEFLIYFQGNSAPDKSGLPSDRFSAERTGGSVSTLTIQRTQQEDSAVYLCASSLAQGALNYEQYFGPGTRLTVT.

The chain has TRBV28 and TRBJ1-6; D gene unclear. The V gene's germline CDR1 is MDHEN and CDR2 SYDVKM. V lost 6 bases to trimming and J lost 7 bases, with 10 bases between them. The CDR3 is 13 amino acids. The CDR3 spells CASRTDGNSPLHF. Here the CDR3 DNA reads TGTGCCAGCAGGACGGACGGGAATTCACCCCTCCACTTT.

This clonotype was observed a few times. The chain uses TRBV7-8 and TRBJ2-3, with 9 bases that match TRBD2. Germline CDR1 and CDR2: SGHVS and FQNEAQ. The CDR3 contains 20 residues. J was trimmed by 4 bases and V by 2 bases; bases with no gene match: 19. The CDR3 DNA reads TGTGCCAGCAGCTTAACCTCCCCGAGTATAGCGGGAGTAGTGTCAGATACGCAGTATTTT. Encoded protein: CASSLTSPSIAGVVSDTQYF.

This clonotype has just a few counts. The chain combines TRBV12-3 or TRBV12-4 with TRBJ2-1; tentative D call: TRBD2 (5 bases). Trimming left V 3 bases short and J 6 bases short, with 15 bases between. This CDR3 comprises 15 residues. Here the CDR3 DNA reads TGTGCCAGCAGTTTCGCGACTACCATTGGCAATGAGCAGTTCTTC. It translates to CASSFATTIGNEQFF.

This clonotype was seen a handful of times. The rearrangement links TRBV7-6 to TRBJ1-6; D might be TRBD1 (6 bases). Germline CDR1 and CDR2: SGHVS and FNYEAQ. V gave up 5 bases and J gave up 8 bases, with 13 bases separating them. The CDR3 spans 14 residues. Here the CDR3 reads CASSHPGQDSPLHF. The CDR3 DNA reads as TGTGCCAGCAGCCATCCGGGACAAGATTCACCCCTCCACTTT.

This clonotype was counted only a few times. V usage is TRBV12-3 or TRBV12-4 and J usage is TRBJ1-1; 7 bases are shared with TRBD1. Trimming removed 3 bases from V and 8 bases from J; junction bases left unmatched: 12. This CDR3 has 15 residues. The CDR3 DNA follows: TGTGCCAGCAGTTTTTTCGCAGGGGGAACGGCCGAAGCTTTCTTT. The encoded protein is CASSFFAGGTAEAFF.

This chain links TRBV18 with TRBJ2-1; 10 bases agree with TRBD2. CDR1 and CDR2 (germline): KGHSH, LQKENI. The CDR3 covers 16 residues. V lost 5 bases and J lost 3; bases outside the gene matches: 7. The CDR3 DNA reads TGTGCCAGCTCAAAAGGACTAGCGGACCTCTACAATGAGCAGTTCTTC. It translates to CASSKGLADLYNEQFF. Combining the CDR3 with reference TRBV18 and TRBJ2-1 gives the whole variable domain NAGVMQNPRHLVRRRGQEARLRCSPMKGHSHVYWYRQLPEEGLKFMVYLQKENIIDESGMPKERFSAEFPKEGPSILRIQQVVRGDSAAYFCASSKGLADLYNEQFFGPGTRLTVL.